These T cell receptor beta chains were read from a single sample in a study of blood T cell repertoires in COVID-19. Some clones are missing from TCRdb's copy, which holds only in-frame ones; the method was immunoSEQ multiplex PCR. The data contain about 230,000 clones, 85% to 90% of them singletons. Sequencing was done on a sample of peripheral blood. The source of these receptors is a man aged 45-65 years with COVID-19, enrolled during active disease. The CDR3 runs from the conserved cysteine through the conserved F or W. D genes are given only for firm matches. Expanded clones get a size class; other rows say once, few or many, or leave the size out.

v_call: TRBV12-5; clone_size: .; d_call: .; j_call: TRBJ2-1; cdr3_nt: TGTGCTAGTGCCCGGGGTACAGGGTGGGACAATGAGCAGTTCTTC; cdr3_aa: CASARGTGWDNEQFF
v_call: TRBV27; clone_size: .; d_call: .; j_call: TRBJ1-2; cdr3_nt: TGTGCCAGCAGGGACGGTGTGTGGGGAGGACCGTTGGGCTACACCTTC; cdr3_aa: CASRDGVWGGPLGYTF
v_call: TRBV27; clone_size: .; d_call: TRBD1; j_call: TRBJ1-2; cdr3_nt: TGTGCCAGCAGTTTATCGGGACAGAAATCTTATGGCTACACCTTC; cdr3_aa: CASSLSGQKSYGYTF
v_call: TRBV19; clone_size: few; d_call: TRBD1; j_call: TRBJ2-7; cdr3_nt: TGTGCCAGTAGTATGGCTATTAGACAGGGAATCAACGAGCAGTACTTC; cdr3_aa: CASSMAIRQGINEQYF
v_call: TRBV6-6; clone_size: .; d_call: .; j_call: TRBJ2-1; cdr3_nt: TGTGCCAGCAGCCAATCCAATGAGCAGTTCTTC; cdr3_aa: CASSQSNEQFF
v_call: TRBV6-5; clone_size: .; d_call: TRBD2; j_call: TRBJ2-7; cdr3_nt: TGTGCCAGCAGTTCGACTAGCGGGCCTACCTACGAGCAGTACTTC; cdr3_aa: CASSSTSGPTYEQYF
v_call: TRBV9; clone_size: .; d_call: .; j_call: TRBJ1-3; cdr3_nt: TGTGCCAGCACCCAGGGAGGGGGAGCCACTGGAAACACCATATATTTT; cdr3_aa: CASTQGGGATGNTIYF
v_call: TRBV18; clone_size: .; d_call: TRBD2; j_call: TRBJ2-1; cdr3_nt: TGTGCCAGCTCACTCGGACTAGCGTACTACAATGAGCAGTTCTTC; cdr3_aa: CASSLGLAYYNEQFF
v_call: TRBV10-1; clone_size: .; d_call: TRBD2; j_call: TRBJ2-1; cdr3_nt: TGCGCCAGCAGTGCTGGGACTAGCGGGGACAATGAGCAGTTCTTC; cdr3_aa: CASSAGTSGDNEQFF
v_call: TRBV9; clone_size: few; d_call: .; j_call: TRBJ1-6; cdr3_nt: TGTGCCAGCAGCGTAGGGTCCGGTCTTAATTCACCCCTCCACTTT; cdr3_aa: CASSVGSGLNSPLHF
v_call: TRBV4-1; clone_size: .; d_call: .; j_call: TRBJ1-5; cdr3_nt: TGCGCCAGCAGCCAAGGGGTCGGGGGAAATCAGCCCCAGCATTTT; cdr3_aa: CASSQGVGGNQPQHF
v_call: TRBV4-3; clone_size: few; d_call: .; j_call: TRBJ1-1; cdr3_nt: TGCGCCAGCAGCCCGGCGGGGGGGCGCCCGCTGGGCACTGAAGCTTTCTTT; cdr3_aa: CASSPAGGRPLGTEAFF
v_call: TRBV19; clone_size: .; d_call: TRBD1; j_call: TRBJ2-6; cdr3_nt: TGTGCCAGTAGTAGATCCGACAGGGGGCGTTCTGGGGCCAACGTCCTGACTTTC; cdr3_aa: CASSRSDRGRSGANVLTF
v_call: TRBV19; clone_size: .; d_call: TRBD2; j_call: TRBJ2-5; cdr3_nt: TGTGCCAGTAGTCCCGGGGGGTGGAGGGGAGGAGAGACCCAGTACTTC; cdr3_aa: CASSPGGWRGGETQYF
v_call: TRBV9; clone_size: .; d_call: TRBD1; j_call: TRBJ1-5; cdr3_nt: TGTGCCAGCAACGACAGGGGGATTAGCAATCAGCCCCAGCATTTT; cdr3_aa: CASNDRGISNQPQHF
v_call: TRBV7-9; clone_size: .; d_call: .; j_call: TRBJ2-4; cdr3_nt: TGTGCCAGCAGCTTAGGTCCAGGGGACGGAAACATTCAGTACTTC; cdr3_aa: CASSLGPGDGNIQYF
v_call: TRBV15; clone_size: .; d_call: .; j_call: TRBJ2-1; cdr3_nt: TGTGCCACCAGCAGAACCAGGGTGCGCAATGAGCAGTTCTTC; cdr3_aa: CATSRTRVRNEQFF
v_call: TRBV7-8; clone_size: .; d_call: .; j_call: TRBJ1-5; cdr3_nt: TGTGCCAGCGCACAGGTGGTTAGCAATCAGCCCCAGCATTTT; cdr3_aa: CASAQVVSNQPQHF
v_call: TRBV5-4; clone_size: .; d_call: TRBD1; j_call: TRBJ2-1; cdr3_nt: TGTGCCAGCAGCTCGGGACAGGGGAGATCCTACAATGAGCAGTTCTTC; cdr3_aa: CASSSGQGRSYNEQFF
v_call: TRBV19; clone_size: .; d_call: TRBD1; j_call: TRBJ1-4; cdr3_nt: TGTGCCAGTAGTGACGGGACAGGGAATGAAAAACTGTTTTTT; cdr3_aa: CASSDGTGNEKLFF
v_call: TRBV6-5; clone_size: .; d_call: TRBD1; j_call: TRBJ1-1; cdr3_nt: TGTGCCAGCAGAAACACAGGGGTTGAAGCTTTCTTT; cdr3_aa: CASRNTGVEAFF
v_call: TRBV7-7; clone_size: .; d_call: .; j_call: TRBJ2-3; cdr3_nt: TGTGCTAGCAGCTTAGCTCCCCGGGATACGCAGTATTTT; cdr3_aa: CASSLAPRDTQYF
v_call: TRBV15; clone_size: few; d_call: .; j_call: TRBJ1-6; cdr3_nt: TGTGCCACCAGCAACTTGGTGAATTCACCCCTCCACTTT; cdr3_aa: CATSNLVNSPLHF
v_call: TRBV6-1; clone_size: .; d_call: .; j_call: TRBJ1-5; cdr3_nt: TGTGCCAGCAGTGCGGGACTCCATAGCAATCAGCCCCAGCATTTT; cdr3_aa: CASSAGLHSNQPQHF
v_call: TRBV18; clone_size: .; d_call: TRBD2; j_call: TRBJ2-3; cdr3_nt: TGTGCCAGCTCACCACCTATCGGGGGGACTACAGATACGCAGTATTTT; cdr3_aa: CASSPPIGGTTDTQYF
v_call: TRBV6-5; clone_size: few; d_call: TRBD1; j_call: TRBJ2-7; cdr3_nt: TGTGCCAGCAGCTCTGGGACAGGATACGAGCAGTACTTC; cdr3_aa: CASSSGTGYEQYF
v_call: TRBV4-2; clone_size: .; d_call: .; j_call: TRBJ1-2; cdr3_nt: TGTGCCAGCAGCCAATCAGGGGACGGCTACACCTTC; cdr3_aa: CASSQSGDGYTF
v_call: TRBV3-1/TRBV3-2; clone_size: .; d_call: TRBD1; j_call: TRBJ2-2; cdr3_nt: TGTGCCAGCAGCCAAGCCATGACAGGGCGCACCGGGGAGCTGTTTTTT; cdr3_aa: CASSQAMTGRTGELFF
v_call: TRBV7-9; clone_size: .; d_call: .; j_call: TRBJ1-2; cdr3_nt: TGTGCCAGCAGCTCAAGGACAGTAAACTATGGCTACACCTTC; cdr3_aa: CASSSRTVNYGYTF
v_call: TRBV5-4; clone_size: few; d_call: TRBD1; j_call: TRBJ1-1; cdr3_nt: TGTGCCAGCAGCTTATCACACAGGGGGCGGAACACTGAAGCTTTCTTT; cdr3_aa: CASSLSHRGRNTEAFF
v_call: TRBV10-2; clone_size: few; d_call: .; j_call: TRBJ1-2; cdr3_nt: TGCGCCAGCAGTGAAAGGGACGGGGGACGAGGTGGCTACACCTTC; cdr3_aa: CASSERDGGRGGYTF
v_call: TRBV24-1; clone_size: .; d_call: TRBD2; j_call: TRBJ2-1; cdr3_nt: TGTGCCACCAGTGTAGGGTCTGGCGGGAGTTTCAATGAGCAGTTCTTC; cdr3_aa: CATSVGSGGSFNEQFF
v_call: TRBV5-5; clone_size: few; d_call: .; j_call: TRBJ1-1; cdr3_nt: TGTGCCAGCAGCTTAGGGGGAATAGTGAACACTGAAGCTTTCTTT; cdr3_aa: CASSLGGIVNTEAFF
v_call: TRBV27; clone_size: .; d_call: TRBD1; j_call: TRBJ1-5; cdr3_nt: TGTGCCAGCAGCCTAAGAGGGGGCAGGGTACATCAGCCCCAGCATTTT; cdr3_aa: CASSLRGGRVHQPQHF
v_call: TRBV5-1; clone_size: .; d_call: .; j_call: TRBJ2-1; cdr3_nt: TGCGCCAGCAGCCCGAAGGCGGCAGGGGACCGCGATGAGCAGTTCTTC; cdr3_aa: CASSPKAAGDRDEQFF
v_call: TRBV10-3; clone_size: .; d_call: .; j_call: TRBJ2-7; cdr3_nt: TGTGCCATCAATTCCGGGAACTACGAGCAGTACTTC; cdr3_aa: CAINSGNYEQYF
v_call: TRBV7-8; clone_size: .; d_call: .; j_call: TRBJ2-1; cdr3_nt: TGTGCCAGCAGCTTAGAAGGCAGGCTCGTAATCAATGAGCAGTTCTTC; cdr3_aa: CASSLEGRLVINEQFF
v_call: TRBV27; clone_size: .; d_call: .; j_call: TRBJ1-2; cdr3_nt: TGTGCCAGCAGTAGCCTCGTGGGCTTTTCTGGCTACACCTTC; cdr3_aa: CASSSLVGFSGYTF
v_call: TRBV7-8; clone_size: .; d_call: .; j_call: TRBJ1-3; cdr3_nt: TGTGCCAGCAGCCGAGGACTGGGAAACACCATATATTTT; cdr3_aa: CASSRGLGNTIYF
v_call: TRBV9; clone_size: .; d_call: .; j_call: TRBJ2-7; cdr3_nt: TGTGCCAGCAGCTCCCGGGAGACCTTTTCCGACGAGCAGTACTTC; cdr3_aa: CASSSRETFSDEQYF
v_call: TRBV27; clone_size: .; d_call: .; j_call: TRBJ1-2; cdr3_nt: TGTGCCAGCAGTTTAATTTCGGGCAGGGGATTGAACTGCACCTTC; cdr3_aa: CASSLISGRGLNCTF
v_call: TRBV28; clone_size: .; d_call: .; j_call: TRBJ1-5; cdr3_nt: TGTGCTACTACAGGGTTTCGCAATCAGCCCCAGCATTTT; cdr3_aa: CATTGFRNQPQHF
v_call: TRBV27; clone_size: .; d_call: TRBD1; j_call: TRBJ1-5; cdr3_nt: TGTGCCAGCAGGATTCTCCTACAGGGGGCATTCGTTCGTAGCAATCAGCCCCAGCATTTT; cdr3_aa: CASRILLQGAFVRSNQPQHF
v_call: TRBV11-3; clone_size: .; d_call: TRBD1; j_call: TRBJ2-7; cdr3_nt: TGTGCCAGCAGCCGAGGGACAGGGTCTATCTACGAGCAGTACTTC; cdr3_aa: CASSRGTGSIYEQYF